This T cell receptor beta chain was profiled in a study of identical twins. General study findings and limits: Cross-sectional statistics, not tracking of the same donors, supported the conclusions. Abundant beta clonotypes from cord blood had fewer insertions, unlike memory repertoires, which showed none.

The CDR3 consists of 18 residues. The junction had 22 bases not matched to a gene; V was cut back by 9 bases and J by 7 bases. In germline, CDR1 is SNHLY, CDR2 FYNNEI. It was template switching that added a universal primer site, and there were unique molecular identifiers on the cDNA. TCRdb called the 5' RACE reads again in MiXCR, with one record for every CDR3 protein. The sample holds 1,800,000 or so distinct CDR3 sequences, about 30% seen once. A word on this clonotype: Its antigen remains unknown.

Healthy Caucasians alone served as donors. The receptor was derived from a newborn girl in good health. Material for sequencing was cord blood. The genes are TRBV2 and TRBJ2-7; TRBD2 matches 12 bases. The CDR3 sequence is CASRYPNKTSGRTNEQYF. The CDR3 bases are TGTGCCAGTCGTTACCCAAACAAGACTAGCGGGAGAACGAATGAGCAGTACTTC.